The entry below gives a single T cell receptor (beta chain) sequence along with its context. Antigen: not known. Replicate PCRs for unsorted PBMC used around 270 ng DNA (around 30,000 T cell genomes). Per the study methods: ImmunoSEQ junction-only sequences lacked quality scores, so their filtering differed. Measured with immunoSEQ multiplex PCR; TCRdb has only the in-frame clones, and not every one. The V and J calls and clone size come from that table; D and trimming were worked out from the DNA. Among fewer than 550,000 clones listed, approximately 79% were seen once. The data stem from a study of shared clonotypes between healthy human individuals. Whole-study results and caveats: Tissues were not sampled, only blood, and their repertoires likely differ. The study drew on few donors, limiting represented genetic and exposure-history diversity.

CDR3 length: 13 amino acids. The germline gives CDR1 SGHRS, CDR2 YFSETQ. V lost 4 bases, J lost 6 bases, and 14 bases lay in between. This TCR came from a woman between 40 and 55 years old in good health. Some clones in this sample may be carry-over from other donors' samples. The sample consisted of PBMCs. This chain uses TRBV5-1 with TRBJ2-7, with D possibly being TRBD1 (6 bases). CDR3 protein: CASSVTGSSEQYF. The CDR3 bases are TGCGCCAGCAGCGTGACAGGATCTTCCGAGCAGTACTTC.